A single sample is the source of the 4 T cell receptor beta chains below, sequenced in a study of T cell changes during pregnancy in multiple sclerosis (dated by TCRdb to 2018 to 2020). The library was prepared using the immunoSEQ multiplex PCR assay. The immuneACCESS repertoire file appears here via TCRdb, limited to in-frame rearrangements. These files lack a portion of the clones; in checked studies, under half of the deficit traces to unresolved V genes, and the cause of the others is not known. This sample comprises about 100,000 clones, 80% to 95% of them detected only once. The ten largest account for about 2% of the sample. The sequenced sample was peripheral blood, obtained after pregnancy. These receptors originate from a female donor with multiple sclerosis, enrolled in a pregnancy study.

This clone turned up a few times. CDR3 amino acids: CSVVGGSGFDEQFF. CDR3 coding DNA: TGCAGCGTTGTGGGGGGGTCGGGGTTTGATGAGCAGTTCTTC. The chain combines TRBV29-1 with TRBJ2-1; 7 bases match TRBD2. Germline CDR1 and CDR2: SQVTM and ANQGSEA. V gave up 4 bases and J gave up 8 bases; unmatched junction bases: 11. The CDR3 has 14 amino acids.

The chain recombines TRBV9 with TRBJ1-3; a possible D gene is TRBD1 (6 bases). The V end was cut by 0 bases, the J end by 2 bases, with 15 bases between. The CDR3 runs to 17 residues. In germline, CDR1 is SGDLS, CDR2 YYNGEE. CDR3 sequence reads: CASSVELRGAAGNTIYF. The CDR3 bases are TGTGCCAGCAGCGTAGAACTTCGGGGGGCGGCTGGAAACACCATATATTTT.

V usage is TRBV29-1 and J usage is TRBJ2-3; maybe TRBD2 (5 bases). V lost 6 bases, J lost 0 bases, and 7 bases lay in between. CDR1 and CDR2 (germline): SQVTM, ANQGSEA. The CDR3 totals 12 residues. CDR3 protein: CSVTKSTDTQYF. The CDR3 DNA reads TGCAGCGTGACTAAGAGCACAGATACGCAGTATTTT.

The CDR3 protein is CASRRKSNYGYTF. In DNA, the CDR3 is TGTGCCAGTAGGAGGAAGTCTAACTATGGCTACACCTTC. This rearrangement joins TRBV19 to TRBJ1-2, with no clear D. CDR3 length: 13 residues. V lost 6 bases, J lost 0 bases, and 8 bases lay in between. Germline V CDR1 and CDR2: LNHDA, SQIVND (reference sequence). The whole variable domain, remainder taken from reference TRBV19 and TRBJ1-2, is DGGITQSPKYLFRKEGQNVTLSCEQNLNHDAMYWYRQDPGQGLRLIYYSQIVNDFQKGDIAEGYSVSREKKESFPLTVTSAQKNPTAFYLCASRRKSNYGYTFGSGTRLTVV.